The 18 T cell receptor beta chains listed next were all sequenced from one sample in a study of OX40 agonist ivuxolimab in advanced cancers. Generated by immunoSEQ multiplex PCR, the TCRdb table keeps only in-frame clones and is missing some. The sample holds about 47,000 clones, around 88% seen once. Specimen: CD4+ or CD8+ T cells sorted from blood, collected in a trial of the OX40 agonist ivuxolimab. Receptors originate from an adult with an advanced solid tumor such as melanoma, head and neck, liver or kidney cancer.

V is TRBV6-5 and J is TRBJ2-1; 8 positions agree with TRBD2. Germline CDR1 is MNHEY and CDR2 is SVGAGI. V shed 0 bases, J shed 3 bases, and the junction held 1 base outside the gene matches. The CDR3 length is 15 residues. CDR3 region: CASSYSTSGYNEQFF. DNA of the CDR3: TGTGCCAGCAGTTACTCCACTAGCGGCTACAATGAGCAGTTCTTC.

In its sample, this clone was seen once. V and J are TRBV14 and TRBJ2-2, with 8 nucleotides matching TRBD1. V shed 4 bases and J 4 bases; nucleotides not matched to a gene: 2. CDR1 is SGHDN and CDR2 is FVKESK in the germline V gene. The CDR3 is made up of 14 amino acids. CDR3 coding DNA: TGTGCCAGCAGCCGACAGGGGTTCACCGGGGAGCTGTTTTTT. This encodes CASSRQGFTGELFF. Complete variable domain (other parts from reference TRBV14 and TRBJ2-2): EAGVTQFPSHSVIEKGQTVTLRCDPISGHDNLYWYRRVMGKEIKFLLHFVKESKQDESGMPNNRFLAERTGGTYSTLKVQPAELEDSGVYFCASSRQGFTGELFFGEGSRLTVL.

The genes are TRBV11-2 and TRBJ2-7; 13 nucleotides line up with TRBD2. The CDR3 covers 13 residues. Germline V lookup: CDR1 SGHAT, CDR2 FQNNGV. The trim removed 5 bases at V and 7 bases at J, leaving 2 bases unmatched. DNA for the CDR3: TGTGCCAGCAGCCGGGGACTAGCGGGGGAGCAGTACTTC. It specifies CASSRGLAGEQYF.

This chain joins TRBV7-9 and TRBJ1-4; D is uncertain. The germline CDR1 and CDR2 sequences are SEHNR and FQNEAQ (reference sequence). The CDR3 contains 16 residues. V dropped 4 bases and J dropped 1 base, with 13 bases sitting between them. The CDR3, as DNA: TGTGCCAGCAGCTCGGGTCGTTTTATAACTAATGAAAAACTGTTTTTT. It is translated as CASSSGRFITNEKLFF.

V gene TRBV6-5 combines with J gene TRBJ1-1; 8 bases match TRBD1. Germline trimming cut 2 bases from V and 0 bases from J; bases unmatched to any gene: 2. This CDR3 is built from 15 residues. Germline V gives CDR1 MNHEY, CDR2 SVGAGI. The CDR3, as DNA: TGTGCCAGCAGTTACGGGACAGGTTTGAACACTGAAGCTTTCTTT. Its translation: CASSYGTGLNTEAFF.

V gene TRBV7-3 combines with J gene TRBJ1-5; D is uncertain. The CDR3 sequence is 15 residues long. V lost 1 base to trimming and J lost 4 bases, with 11 bases between them. From germline, CDR1 is SGHTA and CDR2 FQGTGA. CDR3 coding DNA: TGTGCCAGCAGCTTAAGTGGGCACCGTAATCAGCCCCAGCATTTT. Protein: CASSLSGHRNQPQHF. The full variable domain, with the rest looked up from reference TRBV7-3 and TRBJ1-5, is GAGVSQTPSNKVTEKGKYVELRCDPISGHTALYWYRQSLGQGPEFLIYFQGTGAADDSGLPNDRFFAVRPEGSVSTLKIQRTERGDSAVYLCASSLSGHRNQPQHFGDGTRLSIL.

The rearrangement uses TRBV11-2 and TRBJ2-2; 8 bases agree with TRBD1. V lost 2 bases to trimming and J lost 7 bases; unmatched junction nucleotides: 3. The CDR3 runs to 14 residues. In germline, CDR1 is SGHAT, CDR2 FQNNGV. The CDR3 DNA reads as TGTGCCAGCAGCTTAACAGGGGGGAACGGGGAGCTGTTTTTT. As protein: CASSLTGGNGELFF.

The V call is TRBV4-2, the J call TRBJ1-2; no clear D gene. V was trimmed by 2 bases and J by 2 bases, leaving 12 bases between them. Per germline, CDR1 LGHNA and CDR2 YNFKEQ. The CDR3 contains 15 residues. CDR3 coding DNA: TGTGCCAGCAGCCAATCCATGGGGTACAACTATGGCTACACCTTC. Its translation: CASSQSMGYNYGYTF.

For the CDR3, the DNA is TGTGCCAGCTCACCGACAGGGGCCCCCTACGAGCAGTACTTC. It translates to CASSPTGAPYEQYF. The chain joins TRBV18 to TRBJ2-7; 8 positions match TRBD1. V lost 3 bases, J lost 2 bases, and 3 bases stayed unmatched. The CDR3 loop spans 14 amino acids. Germline lookup yields CDR1 KGHSH and CDR2 LQKENI.

The V gene is TRBV5-1, the J gene TRBJ2-7; perhaps TRBD1 as D (6 bases). Trimming pared 3 bases from V and 3 bases from J, leaving 16 bases between. The germline CDR1 and CDR2 sequences are SGHRS and YFSETQ. The CDR3 has 15 residues. The CDR3 loop reads CASSSSGTTLYEQYF. The CDR3, as DNA: TGCGCCAGCAGCTCCTCCGGGACAACTCTCTACGAGCAGTACTTC.

V and J are TRBV29-1 and TRBJ2-1; D call uncertain. Germline CDR1 is SQVTM and CDR2 is ANQGSEA. The CDR3 loop spans 10 amino acids. Trimming cost V 7 bases and J 3 bases, with 4 bases left between them. The CDR3 loop reads CSAHYNEQFF. The CDR3 region has the DNA TGCAGCGCCCACTACAATGAGCAGTTCTTC.

This chain uses TRBV29-1 with TRBJ2-1; no firm D call. Germline loops: CDR1 SQVTM, CDR2 ANQGSEA. CDR3 length: 14 residues. V lost 8 bases, J lost 0 bases, and 14 bases lay in between. CDR3 loop: CSFSRRGSYNEQFF. CDR3 in DNA: TGCAGCTTTTCCCGACGAGGCTCCTACAATGAGCAGTTCTTC.

The V call is TRBV7-3, the J call TRBJ1-2; D is unresolved. V was cut by 1 base and J by 0 bases, with 9 bases left in between. The germline V gene has CDR1 SGHTA and CDR2 FQGTGA. The CDR3 length is 15 residues. The CDR3 sequence is CASSLMRVANYGYTF. CDR3 DNA: TGTGCCAGCAGCTTAATGCGGGTCGCTAACTATGGCTACACCTTC.

J is TRBJ2-5 and V is TRBV28; 12 bases align to TRBD1. V lost 1 base to trimming and J lost 4 bases; unmatched junction nucleotides: 7. Germline loops: CDR1 MDHEN, CDR2 SYDVKM. The CDR3 totals 17 residues. The CDR3, as DNA: TGTGCCAGCAGTTTATTGACCGGGACAGGGGGCGGAGAGACCCAGTACTTC. This codes for CASSLLTGTGGGETQYF.

The rearrangement uses TRBV29-1 and TRBJ2-3; D unresolved. CDR1 SQVTM and CDR2 ANQGSEA come from the germline V gene. V lost 4 bases, J lost 5 bases, and 10 bases lay in between. The CDR3 runs to 12 residues. The CDR3 region is CSVGTWGDTQYF. The CDR3 DNA follows: TGCAGCGTTGGGACCTGGGGAGATACGCAGTATTTT.

This sequence joins TRBV9 and TRBJ2-7; TRBD1 matches 7 bases. This CDR3 is built from 14 residues. The germline CDR1 and CDR2 sequences are SGDLS and YYNGEE. V lost 0 bases, J lost 3 bases, and 3 bases stayed unmatched. This CDR3 is CASSVGDSNYEQYF. The CDR3, as DNA: TGTGCCAGCAGCGTAGGGGACAGTAACTACGAGCAGTACTTC.

The genes are TRBV19 and TRBJ2-3, with TRBD1 matching over 10 bases. Germline trimming cut 5 bases from V and 4 bases from J; bases unmatched to any gene: 3. The length of the CDR3 is 14 residues. Germline lookup yields CDR1 LNHDA and CDR2 SQIVND (reference sequence). The CDR3 DNA follows: TGTGCCAGTAGTCGGGACAGGGGATCAGATACGCAGTATTTT. It is translated as CASSRDRGSDTQYF.

The chain links TRBV28 to TRBJ1-2; tentatively, D is TRBD1 (5 bases). This CDR3 is 13 amino acids long. Trimming removed 6 bases at V and 7 bases at J, with 15 bases between. Germline CDR1 MDHEN, CDR2 SYDVKM. The DNA for the CDR3 is TGTGCCAGCAGCCTAGGGCGGGGGGTTGGCTACACCTTC. This gives the protein CASSLGRGVGYTF.